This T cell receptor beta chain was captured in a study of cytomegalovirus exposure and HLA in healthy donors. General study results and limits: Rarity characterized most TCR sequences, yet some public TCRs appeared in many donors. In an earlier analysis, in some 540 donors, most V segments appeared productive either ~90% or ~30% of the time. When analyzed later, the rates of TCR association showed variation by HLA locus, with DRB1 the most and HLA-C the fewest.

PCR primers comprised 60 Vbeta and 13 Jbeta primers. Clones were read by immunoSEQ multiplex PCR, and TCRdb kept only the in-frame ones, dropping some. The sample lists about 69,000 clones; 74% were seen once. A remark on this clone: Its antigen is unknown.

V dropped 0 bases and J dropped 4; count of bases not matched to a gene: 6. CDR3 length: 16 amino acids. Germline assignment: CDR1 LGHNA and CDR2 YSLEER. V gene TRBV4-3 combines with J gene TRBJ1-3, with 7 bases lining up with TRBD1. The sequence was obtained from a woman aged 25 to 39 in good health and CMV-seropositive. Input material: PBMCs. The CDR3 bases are TGCGCCAGCAGCCAAGAGCCAGGGGGGACCGGAAACACCATATATTTT. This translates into CASSQEPGGTGNTIYF.